Following are 9 T cell receptor beta chains from one sample sequenced in a study of Ad26.COV2.S vaccination and SARS-CoV-2 variants. As to treatment: some 19 received Ad26.COV2.S at low or high dose, single or two shots; roughly 5 received placebo; per-sample allocation not given. Collection of the samples took place on day 63 after the first injection of vaccine or placebo. Method: immunoSEQ multiplex PCR; TCRdb's copy keeps in-frame clones and lacks some. The table has some 300,000 clones, approximately 80% seen once; the top ten hold 2% to 2.5%. The sequencing here drew on peripheral blood, taken in a trial of Ad26.COV2.S vaccine versus placebo. All receptors derive from a person aged 18-65 years who received the Ad26.COV2.S COVID-19 vaccine or a placebo.

This chain links TRBV7-2 with TRBJ2-7, with unresolved D. This CDR3 has 12 residues. Germline assignment: CDR1 SGHTA and CDR2 FQGNSA. V dropped 5 bases and J dropped 1 base, with 6 bases sitting between them. As DNA, the CDR3 is TGTGCCAGCAGCCAGAATTCCTACGAGCAGTACTTC. Its protein is CASSQNSYEQYF.

Remarks on this clone: At one end the junction does not follow the germline gene, possibly because of a read error. The rearrangement uses TRBV28 and TRBJ2-7, with 7 bases aligning to TRBD1. Looked up from germline, CDR1 is MDHEN and CDR2 is SYDVKM. The CDR3 has 11 residues. The CDR3 DNA sequence: TGCCGGACAGGCCGTGGCTACGAGCAGTACTTC. It codes for CRTGRGYEQYF.

V usage is TRBV11-1 and J usage is TRBJ2-5; no clear D gene. The V end was cut by 6 bases, the J end by 1 base, with 9 bases between. Per the germline V gene, CDR1 is SGHAT and CDR2 is FQDESV (reference sequence). The CDR3 has 13 amino acids. This CDR3 is CASRRAFQETQYF. The CDR3 DNA sequence: TGTGCCAGCAGACGAGCGTTCCAAGAGACCCAGTACTTC.

This chain links TRBV6-6 with TRBJ2-3; 10 positions agree with TRBD2. Germline CDR1 is MNHNY and CDR2 is SVGAGI (reference sequence). With 6 bases clipped from V and 4 bases from J, the junction kept 10 bases outside the gene matches. CDR3 length: 16 amino acids. The CDR3 DNA reads TGTGCCAGCAGCATCCAGCGGGGGGGCCCCCCAGATACGCAGTATTTT. Its protein product is CASSIQRGGPPDTQYF.

The chain carries TRBV27 and TRBJ1-2; no firm D call. Trimming stripped 3 bases from V and 4 bases from J, with 12 bases between. Germline-derived CDR1 and CDR2 are MNHEY and SMNVEV (reference sequence). The CDR3 length is 14 residues. In DNA, the CDR3 is TGTGCCAGCAGTTTGGGCCCCGGAGGCTATGGCTACACCTTC. Residues: CASSLGPGGYGYTF.

V is TRBV9 and J is TRBJ2-1; possible D gene TRBD2, 5 bases. The ends were cut back, 5 bases at V and 4 bases at J, with 10 bases in the middle. CDR3 length: 13 residues. CDR1 and CDR2 from the germline V gene are SGDLS and YYNGEE. The CDR3 sequence is CASSRTPYNEQFF. The CDR3 region has the DNA TGTGCCAGCAGTAGGACTCCTTACAATGAGCAGTTCTTC.

The DNA of the CDR3 is TGTGCCAGCAGCTGGGCTAGAGGGGCAGGGGAGGATACGCAGTATTTT. Translation: CASSWARGAGEDTQYF. V usage is TRBV7-9 and J usage is TRBJ2-3; D is perhaps TRBD1 (6 bases). CDR1 SEHNR and CDR2 FQNEAQ come from the germline V gene (reference sequence). Trimming removed 4 bases at V and 6 bases at J, with 20 bases between. The CDR3 covers 16 residues.

The rearrangement uses TRBV18 and TRBJ1-4; D is uncertain. Germline values: CDR1 KGHSH, CDR2 LQKENI. The CDR3 contains 16 residues. The ends were cut back, 2 bases at V and 0 bases at J, with 10 bases in the middle. The CDR3 spells CASSPRWVSTNEKLFF. The CDR3 coding sequence is TGTGCCAGCTCACCAAGGTGGGTATCAACTAATGAAAAACTGTTTTTT.

The rearrangement links TRBV28 to TRBJ1-2; D gene unclear. Germline values: CDR1 MDHEN, CDR2 SYDVKM. The CDR3 loop spans 12 amino acids. The germline V and J ends were trimmed by 4 bases and 5 bases, with 8 bases remaining between them. DNA of the CDR3: TGTGCCAGCAGTTCCCTCTATTATGGCTACACCTTC. Amino acids: CASSSLYYGYTF.